These 5 T cell receptor beta chains share one sample of origin, sequenced in a study of beta chain features in type 1 diabetes. Expressed TCRB transcripts were sequenced after all isolated RNA was converted to cDNA. Sequencing was performed with immunoSEQ multiplex PCR; in TCRdb, only in-frame clones are kept and a portion is missing. The top ten clones hold 0.023% of a sample with under 900,000 clones, 17% of them seen once. Specimen: naive CD4+ T cells from blood. Every receptor here comes from a young woman in good health.

This clone was observed a handful of times. This sample includes further DNA sequences coding for the same CDR3. The J gene is TRBJ2-7, the V gene TRBV20-1; 7 bases align to TRBD1. This CDR3 has 11 residues. V was clipped by 6 bases and J by 4 bases; unmatched bases: 3. Germline V gene sequence: CDR1 DFQATT, CDR2 SNEGSKA (reference sequence). The CDR3 here is CSAPGGYEQYF. The CDR3 nucleotides are TGCAGTGCGCCAGGGGGTTACGAGCAGTACTTC.

This clone occurred once. V and J are TRBV5-1 and TRBJ1-3; 8 bases map to TRBD1. The CDR3 consists of 17 residues. The trim removed 4 bases at V and 2 bases at J, leaving 11 bases unmatched. Germline-derived CDR1 and CDR2 are SGHRS and YFSETQ. The CDR3 region is CASSPRQGIGAGNTIYF. CDR3 coding DNA: TGCGCCAGCAGCCCAAGACAGGGGATAGGGGCTGGAAACACCATATATTTT.

The CDR3 is CASSLPQGAGELFF. The CDR3 DNA reads as TGTGCCAGCAGCTTGCCACAGGGGGCCGGGGAGCTGTTTTTT. The chain combines TRBV5-4 with TRBJ2-2, with TRBD1 matching over 8 bases. J gave up 6 bases and V 1 base, and 2 bases lay outside the gene matches. The germline gives CDR1 SGHNT, CDR2 YYREEE (reference sequence). This CDR3 comprises 14 residues.

Details on this clone: Additional DNA sequences in this sample encode the identical CDR3. CDR3 DNA: TGCAGTGCTGGCTACGAGCAGTACTTC. This codes for CSAGYEQYF. The rearrangement uses TRBV20-1 and TRBJ2-7, with no clear D. Germline V gene lookup returns CDR1 DFQATT and CDR2 SNEGSKA (reference sequence). The CDR3 totals 9 residues. Deletions cut 5 bases from V and 3 bases from J, with 2 bases between.

The CDR3 nucleotides read TGTGCCAGCAACAGAAACACCGGGGAGCTGTTTTTT. Its protein is CASNRNTGELFF. This rearrangement joins TRBV28 to TRBJ2-2; D not certain. V lost 7 bases to trimming and J lost 2 bases, with 5 bases between them. CDR3 size: 12 residues. Germline lookup yields CDR1 MDHEN and CDR2 SYDVKM.